Below, 2 T cell receptor beta chains from the same sample are listed, as sequenced in a study of T cell responses to AZD1222 COVID-19 vaccine. TCRdb's table, derived via immunoSEQ multiplex PCR, lists solely in-frame clones and lacks some. This sample has some 120,000 clones, with approximately 90% found just once. This specimen consisted of peripheral blood, obtained on day 0 of AZD1222 vaccination. The receptor source for this set is an adult in good health.

The V and J genes are TRBV6-1 and TRBJ2-1, with 8 positions matching TRBD2. V shed 2 bases, J shed 2 bases, and the junction held 5 bases outside the gene matches. CDR1 is MNHNS, CDR2 SASEGT, per germline. The CDR3 contains 16 residues. The chain's CDR3 is CASSEPSGGPYNEQFF. CDR3 bases: TGTGCCAGCAGTGAACCCAGCGGGGGACCCTACAATGAGCAGTTCTTC.

This clone came up a few times. V usage is TRBV7-9 and J usage is TRBJ1-2; D might be TRBD1 (5 bases). CDR3 size: 14 residues. Trimming shortened V by 0 bases and J by 9 bases, and 14 bases separated the two germline ends. Germline V gene sequence: CDR1 SEHNR, CDR2 FQNEAQ (reference sequence). The CDR3 coding sequence is TGTGCCAGCAGCTTAGCTACCGGGACCCCGCGCTACACCTTC. Amino acid sequence: CASSLATGTPRYTF.